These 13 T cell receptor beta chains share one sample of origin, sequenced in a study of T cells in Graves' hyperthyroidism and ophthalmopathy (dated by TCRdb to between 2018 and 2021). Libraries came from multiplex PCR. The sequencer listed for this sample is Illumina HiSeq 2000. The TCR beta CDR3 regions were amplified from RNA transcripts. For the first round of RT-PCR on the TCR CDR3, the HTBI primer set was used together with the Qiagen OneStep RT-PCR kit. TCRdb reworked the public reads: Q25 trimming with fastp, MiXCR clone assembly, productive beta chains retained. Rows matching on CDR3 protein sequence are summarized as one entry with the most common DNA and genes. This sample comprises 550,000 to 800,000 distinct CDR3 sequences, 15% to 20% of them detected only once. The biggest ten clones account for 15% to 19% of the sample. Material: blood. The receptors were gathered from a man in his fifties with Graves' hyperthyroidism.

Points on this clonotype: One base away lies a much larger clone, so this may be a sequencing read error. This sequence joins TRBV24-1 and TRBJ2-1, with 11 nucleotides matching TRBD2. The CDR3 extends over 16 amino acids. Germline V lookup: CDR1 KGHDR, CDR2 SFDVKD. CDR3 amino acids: CATSEYGASGRNEQLF. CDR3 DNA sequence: TGTGCCACCAGTGAGTACGGGGCTAGCGGGAGGAATGAGCAGCTCTTC.

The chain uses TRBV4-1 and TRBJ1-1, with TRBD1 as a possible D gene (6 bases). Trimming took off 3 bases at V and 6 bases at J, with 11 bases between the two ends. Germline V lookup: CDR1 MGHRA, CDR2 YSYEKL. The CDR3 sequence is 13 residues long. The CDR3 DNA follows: TGCGCCAGCAGCCACCTCAGGGGATCTGAAGCTTTCTTT. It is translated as CASSHLRGSEAFF.

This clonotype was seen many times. CDR3 coding DNA: TGTGCCAGCAGTTACTCTTCAGGGGGCGCGATCGGGGACTATGGCTACACCTTC. Amino acids: CASSYSSGGAIGDYGYTF. The V and J genes are TRBV6-5 and TRBJ1-2; 8 nucleotides line up with TRBD1. The trim removed 0 bases at V and 3 bases at J, leaving 12 bases unmatched. Germline CDR1 is MNHEY and CDR2 is SVGAGI. The CDR3 totals 18 residues.

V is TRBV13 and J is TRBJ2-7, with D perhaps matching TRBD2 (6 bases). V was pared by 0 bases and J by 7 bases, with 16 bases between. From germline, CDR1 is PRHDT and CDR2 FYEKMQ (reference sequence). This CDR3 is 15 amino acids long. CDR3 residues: CASSLGVGGTKEQYF. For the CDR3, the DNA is TGTGCCAGCAGCTTAGGGGTGGGCGGGACCAAGGAGCAGTACTTC.

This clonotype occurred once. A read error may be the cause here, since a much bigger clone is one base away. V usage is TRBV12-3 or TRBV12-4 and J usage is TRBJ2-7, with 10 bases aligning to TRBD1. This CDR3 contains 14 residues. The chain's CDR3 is CASSAGTGVYGQYF. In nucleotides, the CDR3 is TGTGCCAGCAGTGCCGGGACAGGGGTCTACGGGCAGTACTTC.

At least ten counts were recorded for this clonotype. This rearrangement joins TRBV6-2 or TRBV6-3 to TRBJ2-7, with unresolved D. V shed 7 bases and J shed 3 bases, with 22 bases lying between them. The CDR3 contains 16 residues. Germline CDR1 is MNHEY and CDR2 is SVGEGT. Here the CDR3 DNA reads TGTGCCAGCACTCCCCGCTTAGGCCCCCTTAGCTACGAGCAGTACTTC. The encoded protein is CASTPRLGPLSYEQYF.

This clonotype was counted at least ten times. CDR3 residues: CASSLGGPANYGYTF. The CDR3 DNA reads as TGTGCCAGCAGTTTGGGGGGGCCTGCTAACTATGGCTACACCTTC. The V call is TRBV28, the J call TRBJ1-2; D is perhaps TRBD1 (6 bases). The germline V gene encodes CDR1 MDHEN and CDR2 SYDVKM. Trimming cost V 3 bases and J 0 bases, with 11 bases left between them. CDR3 size: 15 residues.

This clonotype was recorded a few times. CDR3 bases: TGTGCCAGTAGTATTGGTGAGGGGGCTTCTGGCTACACCTTC. This sequence encodes CASSIGEGASGYTF. The gene calls are TRBV19 and TRBJ1-2; 7 bases fit TRBD1. Trimming at V came to 3 bases and at J to 7 bases, leaving 8 bases not matched to a gene. From germline, CDR1 is LNHDA and CDR2 SQIVND (reference sequence). This CDR3 is 14 amino acids long.

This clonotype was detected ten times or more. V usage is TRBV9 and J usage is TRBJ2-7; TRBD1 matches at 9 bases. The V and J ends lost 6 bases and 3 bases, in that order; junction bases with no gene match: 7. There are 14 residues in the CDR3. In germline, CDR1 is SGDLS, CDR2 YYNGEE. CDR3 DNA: TGTGCCAGCACCCCGGGACAGGGCGACTACGAGCAGTACTTC. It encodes CASTPGQGDYEQYF.

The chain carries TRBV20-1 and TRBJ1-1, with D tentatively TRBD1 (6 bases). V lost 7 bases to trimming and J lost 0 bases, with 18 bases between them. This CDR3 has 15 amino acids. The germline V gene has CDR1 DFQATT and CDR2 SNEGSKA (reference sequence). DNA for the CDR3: TGCAGTGTCGCGGACAGCCGCCCCATGAACACTGAAGCTTTCTTT. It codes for CSVADSRPMNTEAFF.

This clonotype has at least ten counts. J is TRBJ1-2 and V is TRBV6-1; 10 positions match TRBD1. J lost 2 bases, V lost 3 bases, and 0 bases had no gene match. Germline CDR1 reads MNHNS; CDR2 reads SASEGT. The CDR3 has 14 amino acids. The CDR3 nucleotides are TGTGCCAGCAGTGAGGGACAGGGGAACTATGGCTACACCTTC. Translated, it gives CASSEGQGNYGYTF.

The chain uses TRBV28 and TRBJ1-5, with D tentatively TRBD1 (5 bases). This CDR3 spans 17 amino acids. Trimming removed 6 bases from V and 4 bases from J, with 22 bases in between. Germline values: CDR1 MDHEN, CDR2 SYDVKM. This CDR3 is CASRKPGRLTPNQPQHF. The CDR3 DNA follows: TGTGCCAGCAGAAAACCGGGACGCCTCACCCCGAATCAGCCCCAGCATTTT.

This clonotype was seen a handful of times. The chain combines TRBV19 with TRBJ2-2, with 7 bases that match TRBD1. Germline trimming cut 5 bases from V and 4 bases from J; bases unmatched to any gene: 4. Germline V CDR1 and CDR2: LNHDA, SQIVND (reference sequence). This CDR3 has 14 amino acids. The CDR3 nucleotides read TGTGCCAGTAGTCCGTGGACAGGCACCGGGGAGCTGTTTTTT. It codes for CASSPWTGTGELFF.